These 28 T cell receptor beta chains were all obtained from the same sample, sequenced in a study of technical replicates of blood from a few donors. The data were produced by immunoSEQ multiplex PCR, yet TCRdb's version contains in-frame clones alone and is incomplete. This repertoire shows about 82,000 clones, roughly 91% found once; its top ten account for roughly 0.4%. Sample: T cells isolated from PBMCs. These TCRs come from a human donor in good health.

The chain employs TRBV7-3 and TRBJ2-2; the match to TRBD2 covers 10 bases. Germline loops: CDR1 SGHTA, CDR2 FQGTGA. The CDR3 runs to 18 residues. J was trimmed by 3 bases and V by 4 bases; bases with no gene match: 11. The CDR3 bases are TGTGCCAGCAGCTACACTCCGGGACTAGCGCTATACACCGGGGAGCTGTTTTTT. This translates into CASSYTPGLALYTGELFF.

The V and J genes are TRBV19 and TRBJ2-5, with TRBD2 identical over 7 bases. The ends lost 8 bases at V and 5 bases at J; junction bases unmatched: 8. The CDR3 is made up of 13 amino acids. Germline values: CDR1 LNHDA, CDR2 SQIVND (reference sequence). The CDR3 sequence is CASSAGVRETQYF. The CDR3 DNA is TGTGCCAGTTCCGCGGGGGTGAGGGAGACCCAGTACTTC.

V is TRBV6-1 and J is TRBJ1-2; the D is unclear. Germline CDR1 and CDR2: MNHNS and SASEGT. CDR3 length: 16 amino acids. The V gene lost 0 bases and the J gene lost 4 bases, with 15 bases spanning the gap. CDR3 sequence reads: CASSEALLETPYGYTF. CDR3 nucleotides: TGTGCCAGCAGTGAAGCGCTATTGGAGACCCCCTATGGCTACACCTTC.

V usage is TRBV5-4 and J usage is TRBJ1-3; unclear D gene. The germline CDR1 and CDR2 sequences are SGHNT and YYREEE (reference sequence). The CDR3 loop spans 16 amino acids. V was cut by 4 bases and J by 0 bases, with 14 bases left in between. The CDR3 coding sequence is TGTGCCAGCAGCGAGAAAGGCCCTAGCTCTGGAAACACCATATATTTT. Its protein is CASSEKGPSSGNTIYF.

The chain has TRBV27 and TRBJ2-1, with D possibly TRBD2 on 6 matching bases. The ends were cut back, 1 base at V and 5 bases at J, with 9 bases in the middle. This CDR3 has 14 amino acids. The germline gives CDR1 MNHEY, CDR2 SMNVEV (reference sequence). The CDR3 sequence is CASSLFGGNNEQFF. CDR3 sequence (DNA): TGTGCCAGCAGTTTATTCGGCGGGAACAATGAGCAGTTCTTC.

This chain connects TRBV28 to TRBJ1-1, with 9 bases lining up with TRBD1. The germline CDR1 and CDR2 sequences are MDHEN and SYDVKM. This CDR3 comprises 17 residues. V lost 4 bases and J lost 2; bases outside the gene matches: 11. This CDR3 reads CASSSTLRTGVNTEAFF. DNA of the CDR3: TGTGCCAGCAGTTCGACTTTGAGGACAGGGGTTAACACTGAAGCTTTCTTT. The variable domain in full, completed from reference TRBV28 and TRBJ1-1, reads DVKVTQSSRYLVKRTGEKVFLECVQDMDHENMFWYRQDPGLGLRLIYFSYDVKMKEKGDIPEGYSVSREKKERFSLILESASTNQTSMYLCASSSTLRTGVNTEAFFGQGTRLTVV.

The chain carries TRBV28 and TRBJ2-5; 7 bases align to TRBD2. The CDR3 runs 16 residues. Trimming removed 5 bases from V and 2 bases from J; junction bases left unmatched: 11. In germline, CDR1 is MDHEN, CDR2 SYDVKM. The DNA of the CDR3 is TGTGCCAGCAGTCCCTCAAAACGGGAGGTTCAAGAGACCCAGTACTTC. This gives the protein CASSPSKREVQETQYF.

The chain uses TRBV4-3 and TRBJ1-3; maybe TRBD1 (5 bases). V was clipped by 4 bases and J by 3 bases, with 16 bases between them. Germline V CDR1 and CDR2: LGHNA, YSLEER. This CDR3 spans 16 amino acids. The CDR3, as DNA: TGCGCCAGCAGCCCAGACGGGGGGGGTGGTGGAAACACCATATATTTT. Translating it yields CASSPDGGGGGNTIYF.

This clone was detected once. The CDR3 reads CASTQVGTGNTEAFF. CDR3 nucleotide sequence: TGTGCCAGTACTCAAGTAGGGACTGGGAACACTGAAGCTTTCTTT. The rearrangement links TRBV19 to TRBJ1-1, with D perhaps matching TRBD1 (5 bases). Trimming stripped 7 bases from V and 1 base from J, with 16 bases between. The CDR3 contains 15 residues. Germline loops: CDR1 LNHDA, CDR2 SQIVND (reference sequence).

The rearrangement links TRBV4-3 to TRBJ2-2; the match to TRBD2 covers 10 bases. Germline assignment: CDR1 LGHNA and CDR2 YSLEER. The length of the CDR3 is 17 residues. V shed 0 bases and J 6 bases; nucleotides not matched to a gene: 7. This CDR3 is CASSQDPSGSLAGELFF. Here the CDR3 DNA reads TGCGCCAGCAGCCAAGATCCTAGCGGGAGTCTCGCCGGGGAGCTGTTTTTT.

The chain carries TRBV7-8 and TRBJ2-7; D is possibly TRBD1 (6 bases). Germline CDR1 and CDR2: SGHVS and FQNEAQ. The CDR3 length is 15 residues. V lost 5 bases to trimming and J lost 2 bases, with 16 bases between them. CDR3 residues: CASSPGTTVAYEQYF. CDR3 nucleotides: TGTGCCAGCAGCCCCGGGACAACGGTTGCCTACGAGCAGTACTTC.

CDR3: CASSLLGTSGYNEQFF. Written as DNA, the CDR3 is TGTGCCAGCAGCCTACTAGGGACTAGCGGCTACAATGAGCAGTTCTTC. This chain joins TRBV9 and TRBJ2-1, with 11 bases fitting TRBD2. The germline gives CDR1 SGDLS, CDR2 YYNGEE. The CDR3 has 16 residues. Trimming at V came to 4 bases and at J to 3 bases, leaving 6 bases not matched to a gene.

The chain employs TRBV7-2 and TRBJ1-1; 8 bases fit TRBD1. This CDR3 is 15 amino acids long. Germline assignment: CDR1 SGHTA and CDR2 FQGNSA. Trimming removed 4 bases from V and 9 bases from J; junction bases left unmatched: 13. The CDR3 here is CASSSINSGGGKAFF. The CDR3 DNA reads as TGTGCCAGCAGCTCTATCAACTCAGGGGGCGGTAAAGCTTTCTTT.

CDR3 bases: TGCGCCAGCAGCCAAGCATTCGGGGGAGTTCTGGAAGATACGCAGTATTTT. Encoded protein: CASSQAFGGVLEDTQYF. The rearrangement links TRBV4-3 to TRBJ2-3; D may be TRBD2 (6 bases). Trimming took off 1 base at V and 5 bases at J, with 19 bases between the two ends. Germline-derived CDR1 and CDR2 are LGHNA and YSLEER. This CDR3 comprises 17 residues.

The rearrangement links TRBV30 to TRBJ2-7, with 7 bases identical to TRBD1. CDR1 is GTSNPN, CDR2 SVGIG, per germline (reference sequence). V dropped 4 bases and J dropped 3; count of bases not matched to a gene: 9. The CDR3 spans 14 residues. The CDR3: CAWTPPQGFYEQYF. The CDR3 region has the DNA TGTGCCTGGACTCCGCCACAGGGGTTCTACGAGCAGTACTTC.

The rearrangement links TRBV28 to TRBJ2-1; D unresolved. CDR1 MDHEN and CDR2 SYDVKM come from the germline V gene. The CDR3 is made up of 12 amino acids. With 2 bases removed from V and 9 bases from J, the gap between germline ends came to 8 bases. CDR3 coding DNA: TGTGCCAGCAGTTTACCGTTGTTTGAGCAGTTCTTC. This encodes CASSLPLFEQFF.

This chain uses TRBV9 with TRBJ1-1; 7 bases match TRBD1. This CDR3 is built from 13 residues. Per the germline V gene, CDR1 is SGDLS and CDR2 is YYNGEE. V was pared by 4 bases and J by 4 bases, with 4 bases of the junction left unmatched. CDR3 nucleotide sequence: TGTGCCAGCAGCCCTACAGGGGTCACTGAAGCTTTCTTT. It translates to CASSPTGVTEAFF.

The chain couples TRBV2 to TRBJ2-7; the match to TRBD2 covers 7 bases. The germline gives CDR1 SNHLY, CDR2 FYNNEI. CDR3 length: 14 amino acids. V trimming: 7 bases; J trimming: 3 bases; junction bases outside the gene matches: 9. CDR3 region: CASNYGGSDYEQYF. Written as DNA, the CDR3 is TGTGCCAGCAATTACGGCGGGAGCGACTACGAGCAGTACTTC.

The chain links TRBV5-1 to TRBJ2-3; 10 bases map to TRBD2. V was clipped by 2 bases and J by 3 bases; unmatched bases: 6. CDR1 and CDR2 from the germline V gene are SGHRS and YFSETQ. This CDR3 is built from 16 residues. The CDR3 sequence: CASSLASGSSTDTQYF. The CDR3 DNA reads as TGCGCCAGCAGCTTAGCTAGCGGGAGTTCGACAGATACGCAGTATTTT.

The V gene is TRBV7-2, the J gene TRBJ2-3; 9 bases fit TRBD2. J gave up 4 bases and V 2 bases, and 7 bases lay outside the gene matches. The CDR3 contains 16 residues. Germline CDR1 is SGHTA and CDR2 is FQGNSA. The CDR3 region has the DNA TGTGCCAGCAGCTTACTGGCGGGAGGGCTGGCAGATACGCAGTATTTT. This encodes CASSLLAGGLADTQYF.

The table lists this clone with a few counts. This rearrangement joins TRBV9 to TRBJ1-2; 11 nucleotides match TRBD1. V shed 0 bases, J shed 5 bases, and the junction held 3 bases outside the gene matches. This CDR3 comprises 15 residues. Germline assignment: CDR1 SGDLS and CDR2 YYNGEE. The CDR3 sequence is CASSVGGQGAYGYTF. The CDR3 bases are TGTGCCAGCAGCGTAGGTGGACAGGGGGCGTATGGCTACACCTTC.

The chain is built from TRBV5-6 and TRBJ2-3; tentative D call: TRBD1 (5 bases). The V end lost 4 bases, the J end lost 2 bases, and 14 bases lay between the germline ends. The CDR3 runs 15 residues. Per germline, CDR1 SGHDT and CDR2 YYEEEE. CDR3 region: CASSRILTDTDTQYF. The DNA for the CDR3 is TGTGCCAGCAGCCGGATCTTGACAGACACAGATACGCAGTATTTT.

The chain has TRBV27 and TRBJ1-2; weak D call: TRBD1 (6 bases). Per germline, CDR1 MNHEY and CDR2 SMNVEV (reference sequence). CDR3 size: 15 residues. The V end was cut by 3 bases, the J end by 4 bases, with 15 bases between. The CDR3 loop reads CASSLHWTAVYGYTF. CDR3 in DNA: TGTGCCAGCAGTTTGCATTGGACAGCCGTCTATGGCTACACCTTC.

V is TRBV19 and J is TRBJ2-6, with 7 bases matching TRBD2. V was clipped by 8 bases and J by 0 bases; unmatched bases: 10. Germline-derived CDR1 and CDR2 are LNHDA and SQIVND (reference sequence). There are 17 residues in the CDR3. CDR3 sequence reads: CASFISGLGSGANVLTF. The CDR3 DNA reads TGTGCCAGTTTCATTAGCGGGTTAGGCTCTGGGGCCAACGTCCTGACTTTC.

The chain carries TRBV4-1 and TRBJ1-2; 11 nucleotides align to TRBD1. Unmatched junction bases numbered 7, after V lost 0 bases and J lost 4 bases. This CDR3 is built from 17 residues. The germline V gene encodes CDR1 MGHRA and CDR2 YSYEKL. DNA for the CDR3: TGCGCCAGCAGCCAAGATTCGTCCGGGACAGGGGGCTATGGCTACACCTTC. Translating it yields CASSQDSSGTGGYGYTF.

This chain links TRBV7-3 with TRBJ1-1, with a tentative D call TRBD1 (5 bases). CDR3 length equals 13 residues. Germline CDR1 SGHTA, CDR2 FQGTGA. V dropped 2 bases and J dropped 1 base, with 5 bases sitting between them. DNA of the CDR3: TGTGCCAGCAGCTTACAGGGGAACACTGAAGCTTTCTTT. It specifies CASSLQGNTEAFF.

The chain couples TRBV30 to TRBJ2-2; 9 positions agree with TRBD1. Germline CDR1 is GTSNPN and CDR2 is SVGIG (reference sequence). There are 19 residues in the CDR3. The junction had 16 bases not matched to a gene; V was cut back by 2 bases and J by 3 bases. The CDR3 loop is CAWSPAPRDRELDTGELFF. The CDR3 coding sequence is TGTGCCTGGAGTCCGGCTCCCCGGGACAGGGAATTGGACACCGGGGAGCTGTTTTTT.

This sequence joins TRBV30 and TRBJ1-5; D gene uncertain. The CDR3 covers 13 residues. Between the trimmed V and J ends, which lost 3 bases and 2 bases, there was a span of 8 bases. CDR1 and CDR2 from the germline V gene are GTSNPN and SVGIG (reference sequence). CDR3 loop: CAWRTGGNQPQHF. Written as DNA, the CDR3 is TGTGCCTGGAGAACCGGGGGCAATCAGCCCCAGCATTTT.